The rows below give T cell receptor beta chains drawn from one sample of a study of T cell repertoires in cytomegalovirus infection. Via MiXCR, TCRdb re-called the reads, giving one row per CDR3 protein. Altogether around 100,000 distinct CDR3 sequences are present, 16% being singletons, with the ten largest covering approximately 7.9%. The specimen was PBMCs. The source is a human donor in good health (CMV status not recorded). Some clones in this sample may be carry-over from other donors' samples. Each CDR3 is given with its conserved first and last residue. D genes are given only for firm matches.

V gene: TRBV7-9
J gene: TRBJ2-1
CDR3 length: 18
D gene: -
CDR3 protein: CASSQGVVGPSSYNEQFF

V gene: TRBV7-2
J gene: TRBJ2-5
CDR3 length: 14
D gene: -
CDR3 protein: CASSSTRGGETQYF

V gene: TRBV12-3/TRBV12-4
J gene: TRBJ2-5
CDR3 length: 13
D gene: -
CDR3 protein: CASSFRGEETQYF

V gene: TRBV6-1
J gene: TRBJ1-6
CDR3 length: 13
D gene: -
CDR3 protein: CASSSGDHSPLHF

V gene: TRBV7-9
J gene: TRBJ1-2
CDR3 length: 14
D gene: -
CDR3 protein: CASSLSGAHPGYTF

V gene: TRBV30
J gene: TRBJ2-2
CDR3 length: 14
D gene: TRBD1
CDR3 protein: CACPGTGFTGELFF

V gene: TRBV7-9
J gene: TRBJ2-1
CDR3 length: 17
D gene: -
CDR3 protein: CASSSAAREGSYNEQFF

V gene: TRBV20-1
J gene: TRBJ2-5
CDR3 length: 18
D gene: TRBD2
CDR3 protein: CSARDSLLRGGTQETQYF

V gene: TRBV29-1
J gene: TRBJ2-1
CDR3 length: 15
D gene: -
CDR3 protein: CSVDGGSSSYNEQFF

V gene: TRBV29-1
J gene: TRBJ1-5
CDR3 length: 16
D gene: TRBD1
CDR3 protein: CSVAGGQGRSNQPQHF

V gene: TRBV9
J gene: TRBJ2-1
CDR3 length: 15
D gene: TRBD1
CDR3 protein: CASSIQGNSYNEQFF

V gene: TRBV7-3
J gene: TRBJ2-3
CDR3 length: 16
D gene: -
CDR3 protein: CASSLQANTATDTQYF

V gene: TRBV27
J gene: TRBJ2-2
CDR3 length: 16
D gene: TRBD2
CDR3 protein: CARSLTGTMDTGELFF

V gene: TRBV10-3
J gene: TRBJ2-1
CDR3 length: 17
D gene: TRBD2
CDR3 protein: CATGNSGGRSSYNEQFF

V gene: TRBV20-1
J gene: TRBJ2-2
CDR3 length: 21
D gene: TRBD2
CDR3 protein: CSALPFWTSGGPTPNTGELFF

V gene: TRBV12-3/TRBV12-4
J gene: TRBJ1-2
CDR3 length: 15
D gene: TRBD1
CDR3 protein: CASSLVGQANYGYTF

V gene: TRBV29-1
J gene: TRBJ1-1
CDR3 length: 13
D gene: TRBD1
CDR3 protein: CSVGQDESTEAFF

V gene: TRBV2
J gene: TRBJ2-3
CDR3 length: 14
D gene: -
CDR3 protein: CASNGRVATDTQYF

V gene: TRBV19
J gene: TRBJ1-1
CDR3 length: 20
D gene: TRBD1
CDR3 protein: CASSSSGQGRTPYWNTEAFF

V gene: TRBV18
J gene: TRBJ2-2
CDR3 length: 13
D gene: -
CDR3 protein: CASSPQGAGELFF

V gene: TRBV29-1
J gene: TRBJ2-3
CDR3 length: 13
D gene: TRBD2
CDR3 protein: CSEIAGGTDTQYF

V gene: TRBV4-1
J gene: TRBJ1-4
CDR3 length: 15
D gene: TRBD1
CDR3 protein: CASSQTGTGREKLFF

V gene: TRBV20-1
J gene: TRBJ2-2
CDR3 length: 15
D gene: -
CDR3 protein: CSARDLPPDTGELFF

V gene: TRBV6-5
J gene: TRBJ1-5
CDR3 length: 15
D gene: TRBD1
CDR3 protein: CASSSDRGDNQPQHF

V gene: TRBV5-1
J gene: TRBJ2-2
CDR3 length: 14
D gene: -
CDR3 protein: CASSLNDRTGELFF

V gene: TRBV7-2
J gene: TRBJ2-1
CDR3 length: 15
D gene: -
CDR3 protein: CASSLTRYSYNEQFF

V gene: TRBV15
J gene: TRBJ2-2
CDR3 length: 18
D gene: -
CDR3 protein: CATSRVNVGNANTGELFF

V gene: TRBV7-6
J gene: TRBJ2-5
CDR3 length: 13
D gene: TRBD2
CDR3 protein: CASSFGRVETQYF